This T cell receptor beta chain was recovered during a study of control samples from healthy donors and cancer patients. Method: immunoSEQ multiplex PCR; TCRdb's copy keeps in-frame clones and lacks some. The sample has about 28,000 clones, roughly 89% seen once. V was shortened by 3 bases and J by 0 bases, with 2 bases between the two germline ends. The CDR3 contains 12 residues. Input material: PBMCs. The V call is TRBV12-3 or TRBV12-4, the J call TRBJ1-1, with no clear D. The source of this sequence is a man aged 45-65 years with lung cancer. The CDR3 sequence: CASSFLNTEAFF. The CDR3 nucleotides are TGTGCCAGCAGTTTTCTGAACACTGAAGCTTTCTTT.